The entry that follows covers one T cell receptor delta chain sequence. V was pared by 3 bases and J by 4 bases, with 5 bases of the junction left unmatched. The germline V gene has CDR1 GEAIGNYY and CDR2 EKD. This CDR3 comprises 15 residues. This record belongs to a study of gamma-delta chains in newborns, infants, children. Looking at the study overall: Polyclonal expansion of innate γδ T cells after birth follows microbial exposure.

TCRdb re-called clones from the reads via CATT. The sample records 9,200 or so delta-chain clones, roughly 20% being singletons. Sequencing was done on a sample of blood. V gene TRDV2 combines with J gene TRDJ1; the match to TRDD3 covers 12 bases. The receptor's source is a child who was a newborn, infant or young child, either healthy, febrile or measles-vaccinated (not recorded which). Here the CDR3 reads CACDPAWGIRDKLIF. The CDR3 DNA reads TGTGCCTGTGACCCAGCCTGGGGGATACGCGATAAACTCATCTTT.